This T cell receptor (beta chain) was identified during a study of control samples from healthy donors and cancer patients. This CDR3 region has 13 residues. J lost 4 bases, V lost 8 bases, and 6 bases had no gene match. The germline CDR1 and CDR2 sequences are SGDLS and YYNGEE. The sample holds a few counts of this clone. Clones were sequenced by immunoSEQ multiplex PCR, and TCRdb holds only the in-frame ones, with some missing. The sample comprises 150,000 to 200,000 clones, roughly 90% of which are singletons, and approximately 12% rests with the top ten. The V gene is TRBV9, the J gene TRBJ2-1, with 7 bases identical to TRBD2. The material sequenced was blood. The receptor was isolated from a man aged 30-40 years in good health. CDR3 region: CASTSAPYNEQFF. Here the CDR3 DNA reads TGTGCCAGTACTAGCGCACCTTACAATGAGCAGTTCTTC.